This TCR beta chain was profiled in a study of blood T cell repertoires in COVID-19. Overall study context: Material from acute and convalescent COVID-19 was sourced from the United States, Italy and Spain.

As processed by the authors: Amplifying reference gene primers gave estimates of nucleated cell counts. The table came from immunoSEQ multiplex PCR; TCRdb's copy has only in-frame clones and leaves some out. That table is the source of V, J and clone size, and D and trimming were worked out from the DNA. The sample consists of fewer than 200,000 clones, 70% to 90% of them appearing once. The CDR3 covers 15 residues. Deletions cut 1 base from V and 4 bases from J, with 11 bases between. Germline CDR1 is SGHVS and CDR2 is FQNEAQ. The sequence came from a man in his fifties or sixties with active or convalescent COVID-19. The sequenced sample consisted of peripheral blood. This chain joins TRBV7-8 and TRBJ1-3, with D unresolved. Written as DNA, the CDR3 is TGTGCCAGCAGCTTAGGGTTCGGTTCCGGAAACACCATATATTTT. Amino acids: CASSLGFGSGNTIYF.